Given below is one T cell receptor (beta chain) in context. Its binding antigen is unknown. Base qualities were left out, and no much larger clone turns up one base away. This specimen comes from a study of blood T cell repertoires in COVID-19 (dated by TCRdb to 2018 to 2020). About the full investigation: The collaborator samples originated in the United States, Italy and Spain and spanned the acute and convalescent phases of COVID-19. The material from the prospective study consisted of cDNA or gDNA derived from T cells, B-cell-depleted T cells, or PBMCs. Deeply sampled blood TCRbeta repertoires from subjects exposed to, actively infected with, or recovered from COVID-19 were included in the dataset. The repertoires were released in a freely available public database intended as a resource for research on the immune response to SARS-CoV-2. The samples were drawn from two sources: the first 160 participants of the ongoing ImmuneRACE study, and 1,254 subjects contributed by 6 global collaborators. A de-identified subject ID, COVID-19 status, age in years and sex were almost always included in the sample metadata. HLA class I and class II types, where available, came from metadata supplied by the sample provider rather than from assay-based typing.

CDR1 and CDR2 are read off the germline V gene as MNHEY and SVGEGT. The CDR3, from cysteine to phenylalanine, totals 12 residues. The read is trimmed to its CDR3 DNA, 36 bases read in frame from base 1. V gives up 2 bases and J gives up 4 bases, and the segment between their germline ends measures 5 bases. Participants in the prospective study were enrolled through a virtual design, were aged roughly 18 to 100 years, and lived in about two dozen United States geographic areas. To assign participants to cohorts, the prospective study relied on clinical history that participants themselves reported in a screening survey and a study questionnaire. ImmuneRACE Cohort 3 recovered participants were defined by two consecutive negative NP/OP PCR tests, healthcare professional clearance, or symptom resolution. In the prospective study, whole blood, serum and a nasopharyngeal or oropharyngeal swab were collected from each participant by mobile phlebotomists. Participants in the prospective study had the option to provide additional blood draws and questionnaires over an approximately 2-month period. Before DNA extraction, prospective study blood samples were shipped either frozen or at room temperature.

TCRbeta CDR3 regions were amplified from genomic DNA using the immunoSEQ Assay, a bias-controlled multiplex PCR. From the authors' description of their analysis: Within the assay, amplification of reference gene primers was used to estimate how many nucleated cells each sample contained. To quantify the absolute abundance of each unique TCRbeta CDR3 rearrangement, sequence reads were collapsed and filtered. For each sample, productive Simpson clonality was calculated as the square root of Simpson's diversity index over productive rearrangements. This immuneACCESS table, as held by TCRdb, lists in-frame sequences with V and J called but not all clones. Of the missing ones, under half trace to an unresolved V gene in checked studies; the others have no known cause. V, J and clone size are taken as reported in that table, and D and trimming were inferred from the DNA itself. This sample gives about 180,000 clones in total; roughly 85% of them show up just once. Roughly 8.6% of the sample rests with the top ten.

Overall study outcomes, separate from this receptor: The amount of clinical and demographic metadata varied by source and participant and was provided uncurated.

The sequence was obtained from a young woman who had recovered from COVID-19. Here the chain combines TRBV6-2 or TRBV6-3 and TRBJ1-2; the D gene is possibly TRBD1, with 5 bases matching. Input material: PBMCs or T cells enriched from blood (not recorded which). The bases are TGTGCCAGCAGTTACGACAGCTATGGCTACACCTTC. Translated, this is CASSYDSYGYTF.